One and the same sample provided the 5 T cell receptor beta chains below, sequenced in a study of T cells after yellow fever vaccination. Via MiXCR, TCRdb re-called the 5' RACE reads, giving one row per CDR3 protein. Of roughly 500,000 distinct CDR3 sequences in the sample, 15% to 20% were seen once. The material was PBMCs, obtained 15 days after the yellow fever booster vaccination. The origin of the receptors is a man aged 25-45 years who received the YFV17D yellow fever vaccine.

The chain carries TRBV5-5 and TRBJ2-2; D is undetermined. Germline values: CDR1 SGHKS, CDR2 YYEKEE (reference sequence). The CDR3 contains 15 residues. Deletions cut 1 base from V and 6 bases from J, with 13 bases between. The CDR3 nucleotides are TGTGCCAGCAGCTTGTACCCGCAGGTAGCCGGGGAGCTGTTTTTT. It encodes CASSLYPQVAGELFF.

This chain joins TRBV7-6 and TRBJ1-1; D gene unclear. This CDR3 has 14 amino acids. The V end lost 2 bases, the J end lost 1 base, and 8 bases lay between the germline ends. Germline CDR1 is SGHVS and CDR2 is FNYEAQ. CDR3 sequence reads: CASSLSSGNTEAFF. The CDR3 DNA follows: TGTGCCAGCAGCTTATCCAGTGGGAACACTGAAGCTTTCTTT. Based on the CDR3 plus reference TRBV7-6 and TRBJ1-1, the full variable domain is GAGVSQSPRYKVTKRGQDVALRCDPISGHVSLYWYRQALGQGPEFLTYFNYEAQQDKSGLPNDRFSAERPEGSISTLTIQRTEQRDSAMYRCASSLSSGNTEAFFGQGTRLTVV.

The chain joins TRBV27 to TRBJ2-3, with no clear D. The CDR3 has 15 amino acids. V was trimmed by 6 bases and J by 1 base, leaving 14 bases between them. Germline V gene data show CDR1 as MNHEY and CDR2 as SMNVEV (reference sequence). The CDR3 DNA follows: TGTGCCAGCAGCCAGAACCCTGGGGGCACAGATACGCAGTATTTT. It translates to CASSQNPGGTDTQYF.

This clonotype was seen more than once but under ten times. The V and J genes are TRBV20-1 and TRBJ2-7, with TRBD2 matching 7 bases. Per the germline V gene, CDR1 is DFQATT and CDR2 is SNEGSKA (reference sequence). This CDR3 region has 13 residues. Losses at the gene ends were 5 bases for V and 4 bases for J; bases not matched to a gene: 8. The CDR3 region has the DNA TGCAGTGCTCCCAGGGCGGGAGTTTACGAGCAGTACTTC. Protein: CSAPRAGVYEQYF.

The V call is TRBV5-5, the J call TRBJ1-6, with 9 bases fitting TRBD1. There are 14 residues in the CDR3. Germline CDR1 is SGHKS and CDR2 is YYEKEE (reference sequence). Trimming at V came to 5 bases and at J to 7 bases, leaving 4 bases not matched to a gene. The CDR3 nucleotides are TGTGCCAGCAGTGTGGGGACAGGGAATTCACCCCTCCACTTT. Residues: CASSVGTGNSPLHF.